Sequencing of this T cell receptor beta chain was carried out in a study of blood T cell repertoires in COVID-19. Among Cohort 3 donors, those recovered had two negative PCRs, clearance, or symptom resolution. This table comes from immunoSEQ multiplex PCR, and its TCRdb copy is limited to in-frame clones, with some not included. The top ten clones hold over 2% of a sample with around 300,000 clones, roughly nine tenths of them seen once. In this sample, this clone turned up a few times. What was sequenced was PBMCs or T cells enriched from blood (not recorded which). The sequence was obtained from a young woman who had recovered from COVID-19.

CDR3 sequence: CASSLAGQGTSNNEQFF. The CDR3 nucleotides read TGTGCCAGCAGCTTAGCGGGCCAGGGGACGAGTAACAATGAGCAGTTCTTC. The chain employs TRBV7-8 and TRBJ2-1; TRBD1 is a possible D gene (6 bases). The CDR3 covers 17 residues. V was clipped by 0 bases and J by 5 bases, with 17 bases between them. Germline V gene sequence: CDR1 SGHVS, CDR2 FQNEAQ.